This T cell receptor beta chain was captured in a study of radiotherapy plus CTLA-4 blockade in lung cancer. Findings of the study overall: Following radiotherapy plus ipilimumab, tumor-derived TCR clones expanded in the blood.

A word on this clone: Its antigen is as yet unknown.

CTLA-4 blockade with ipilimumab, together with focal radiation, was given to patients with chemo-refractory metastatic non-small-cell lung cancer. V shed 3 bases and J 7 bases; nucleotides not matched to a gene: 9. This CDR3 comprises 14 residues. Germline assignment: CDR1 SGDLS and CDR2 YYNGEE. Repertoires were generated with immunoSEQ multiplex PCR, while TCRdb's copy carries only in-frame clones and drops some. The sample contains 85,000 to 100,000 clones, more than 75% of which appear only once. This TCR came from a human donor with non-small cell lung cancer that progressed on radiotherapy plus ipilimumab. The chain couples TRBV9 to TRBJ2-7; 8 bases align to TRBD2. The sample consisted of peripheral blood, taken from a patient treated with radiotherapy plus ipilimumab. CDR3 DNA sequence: TGTGCCAGCAGCGAGGGACTAGTCATGGGGGAGCAGTACTTC. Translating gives CASSEGLVMGEQYF.